This T cell receptor beta chain was recovered during a study of cytomegalovirus exposure and HLA in healthy donors. The PCR had 60 Vbeta and 13 Jbeta primers. Assay: immunoSEQ multiplex PCR; the TCRdb copy retains only in-frame clones and omits some. The table lists about 220,000 clones, over 80% of them singletons, with roughly 0.7% in the top ten. The V gene's germline CDR1 is SGHTA and CDR2 FQGNSA. CDR3 length: 14 residues. Losses at the gene ends were 5 bases for V and 4 bases for J; bases not matched to a gene: 5. This receptor was obtained from a boy aged 2-15 years in good health and CMV-seronegative. The chain recombines TRBV7-2 with TRBJ2-3; 8 bases line up with TRBD1. Sequencing was performed on PBMCs. This CDR3 reads CASSPGTGSDTQYF. The CDR3 DNA sequence: TGTGCCAGCAGCCCCGGGACAGGATCAGATACGCAGTATTTT.